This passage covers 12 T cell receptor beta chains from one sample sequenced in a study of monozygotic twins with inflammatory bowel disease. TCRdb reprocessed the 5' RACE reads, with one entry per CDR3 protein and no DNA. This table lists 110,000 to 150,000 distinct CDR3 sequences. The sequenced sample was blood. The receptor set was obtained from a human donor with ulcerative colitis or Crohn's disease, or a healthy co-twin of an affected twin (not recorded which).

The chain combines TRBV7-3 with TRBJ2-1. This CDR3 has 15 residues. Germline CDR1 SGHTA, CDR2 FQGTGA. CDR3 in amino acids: CASSLGLAHYNEQFF.

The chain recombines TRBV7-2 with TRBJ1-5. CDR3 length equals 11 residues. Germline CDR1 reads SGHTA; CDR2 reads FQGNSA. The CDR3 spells CASSSAGPQHF.

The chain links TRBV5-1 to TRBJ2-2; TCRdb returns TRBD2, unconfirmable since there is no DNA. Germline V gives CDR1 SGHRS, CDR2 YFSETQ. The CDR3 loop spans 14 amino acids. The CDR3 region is CASSHGRNTGELFF.

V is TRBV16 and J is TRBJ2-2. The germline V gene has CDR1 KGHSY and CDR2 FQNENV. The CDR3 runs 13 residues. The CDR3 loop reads CASSQSLPGELFF.

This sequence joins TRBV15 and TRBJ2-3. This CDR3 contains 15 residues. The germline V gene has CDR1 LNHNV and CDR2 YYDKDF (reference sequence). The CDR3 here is CATSRNVLGADTQYF.

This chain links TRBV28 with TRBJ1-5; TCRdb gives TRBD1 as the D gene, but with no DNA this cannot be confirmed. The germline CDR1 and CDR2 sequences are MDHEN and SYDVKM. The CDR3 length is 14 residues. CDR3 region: CASSSGGANQPQHF.

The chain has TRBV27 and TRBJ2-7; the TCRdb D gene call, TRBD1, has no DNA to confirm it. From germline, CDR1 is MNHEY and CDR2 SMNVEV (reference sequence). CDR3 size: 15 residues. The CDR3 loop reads CASRPMSGAVYEQYF.

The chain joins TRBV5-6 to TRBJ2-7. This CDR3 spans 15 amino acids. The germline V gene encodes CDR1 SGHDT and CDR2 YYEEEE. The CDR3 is CASSLDGSGFSEQYF.

The CDR3 spells CASSYAQGGPYNEQFF. The chain joins TRBV5-1 to TRBJ2-1; lacking DNA, the TRBD1 call made by TCRdb goes unchecked. The CDR3 sequence is 16 residues long. Germline V gene lookup returns CDR1 SGHRS and CDR2 YFSETQ.

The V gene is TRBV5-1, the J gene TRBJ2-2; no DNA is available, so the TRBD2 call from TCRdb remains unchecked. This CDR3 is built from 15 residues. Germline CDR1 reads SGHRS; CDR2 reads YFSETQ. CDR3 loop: CASSLDGLKDGELFF. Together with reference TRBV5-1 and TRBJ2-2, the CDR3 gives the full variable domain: KAGVTQTPRYLIKTRGQQVTLSCSPISGHRSVSWYQQTPGQGLQFLFEYFSETQRNKGNFPGRFSGRQFSNSRSEMNVSTLELGDSALYLCASSLDGLKDGELFFGEGSRLTVL.

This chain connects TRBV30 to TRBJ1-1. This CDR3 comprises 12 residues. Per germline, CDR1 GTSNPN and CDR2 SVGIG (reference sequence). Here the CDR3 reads CAWSVTNTEAFF.

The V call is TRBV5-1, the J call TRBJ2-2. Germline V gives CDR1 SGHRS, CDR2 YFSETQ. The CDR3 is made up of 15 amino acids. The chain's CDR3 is CASSLHNFNTGELFF. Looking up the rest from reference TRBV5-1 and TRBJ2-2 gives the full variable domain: KAGVTQTPRYLIKTRGQQVTLSCSPISGHRSVSWYQQTPGQGLQFLFEYFSETQRNKGNFPGRFSGRQFSNSRSEMNVSTLELGDSALYLCASSLHNFNTGELFFGEGSRLTVL.